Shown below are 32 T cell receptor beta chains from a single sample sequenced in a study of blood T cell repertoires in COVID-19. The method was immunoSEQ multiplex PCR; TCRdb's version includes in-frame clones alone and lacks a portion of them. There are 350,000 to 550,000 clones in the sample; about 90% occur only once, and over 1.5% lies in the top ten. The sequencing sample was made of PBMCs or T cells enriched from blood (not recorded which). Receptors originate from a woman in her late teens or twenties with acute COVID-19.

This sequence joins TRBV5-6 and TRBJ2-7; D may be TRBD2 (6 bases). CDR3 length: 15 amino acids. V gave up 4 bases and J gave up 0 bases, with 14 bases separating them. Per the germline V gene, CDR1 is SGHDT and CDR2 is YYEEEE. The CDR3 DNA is TGTGCCAGCAGCGCGGGGCCAGAAGTCTCCTACGAGCAGTACTTC. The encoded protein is CASSAGPEVSYEQYF. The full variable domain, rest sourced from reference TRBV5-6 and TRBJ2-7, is DAGVTQSPTHLIKTRGQQVTLRCSPKSGHDTVSWYQQALGQGPQFIFQYYEEEERQRGNFPDRFSGHQFPNYSSELNVNALLLGDSALYLCASSAGPEVSYEQYFGPGTRLTVT.

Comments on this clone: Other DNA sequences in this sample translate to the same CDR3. CDR3 protein: CASSYTGQYNSPLHF. CDR3 sequence (DNA): TGTGCCAGCAGTTACACAGGACAGTATAATTCACCCCTCCACTTT. This sequence joins TRBV6-5 and TRBJ1-6, with a possible D match to TRBD1 (6 bases). The CDR3 consists of 15 residues. V gave up 2 bases and J gave up 4 bases, with 9 bases separating them. Germline values: CDR1 MNHEY, CDR2 SVGAGI.

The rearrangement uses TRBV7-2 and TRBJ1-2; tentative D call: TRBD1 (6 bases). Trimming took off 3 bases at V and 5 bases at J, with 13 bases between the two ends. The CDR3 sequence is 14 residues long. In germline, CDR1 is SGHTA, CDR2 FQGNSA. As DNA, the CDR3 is TGTGCCAGCAGCTTCCCCCAGGGGTTGTATGGCTACACCTTC. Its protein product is CASSFPQGLYGYTF.

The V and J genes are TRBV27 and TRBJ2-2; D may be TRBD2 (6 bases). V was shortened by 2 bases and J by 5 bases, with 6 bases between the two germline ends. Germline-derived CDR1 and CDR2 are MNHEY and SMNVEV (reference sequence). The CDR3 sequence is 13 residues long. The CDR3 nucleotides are TGTGCCAGCAGTTTAGGAGGGACCGGGGAGCTGTTTTTT. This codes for CASSLGGTGELFF.

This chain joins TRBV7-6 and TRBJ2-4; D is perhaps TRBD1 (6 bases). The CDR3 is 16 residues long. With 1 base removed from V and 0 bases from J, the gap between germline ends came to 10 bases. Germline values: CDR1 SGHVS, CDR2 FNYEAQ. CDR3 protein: CASSLDRAQAKNIQYF. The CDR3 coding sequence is TGTGCCAGCAGCTTAGACAGGGCGCAAGCCAAAAACATTCAGTACTTC.

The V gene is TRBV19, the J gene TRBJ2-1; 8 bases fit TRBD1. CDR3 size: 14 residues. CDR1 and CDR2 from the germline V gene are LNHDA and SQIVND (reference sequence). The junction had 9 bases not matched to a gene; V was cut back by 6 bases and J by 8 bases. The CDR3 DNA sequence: TGTGCCAGTAGGGCAGGGGGCCCCCGCGATGAGCAGTTCTTC. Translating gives CASRAGGPRDEQFF.

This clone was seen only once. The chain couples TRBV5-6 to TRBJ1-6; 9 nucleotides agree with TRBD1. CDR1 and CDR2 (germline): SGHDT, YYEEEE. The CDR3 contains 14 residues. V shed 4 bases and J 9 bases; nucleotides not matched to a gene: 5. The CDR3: CASSLGTGLSPLHF. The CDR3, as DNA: TGTGCCAGCAGCCTCGGGACAGGGCTTTCACCCCTCCACTTT.

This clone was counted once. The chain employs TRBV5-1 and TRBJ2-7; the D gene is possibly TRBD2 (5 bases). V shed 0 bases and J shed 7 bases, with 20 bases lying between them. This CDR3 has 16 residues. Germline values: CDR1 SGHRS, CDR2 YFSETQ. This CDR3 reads CASSLESAASLHEQYF. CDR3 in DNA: TGCGCCAGCAGCTTGGAATCGGCGGCTAGCTTACATGAGCAGTACTTC.

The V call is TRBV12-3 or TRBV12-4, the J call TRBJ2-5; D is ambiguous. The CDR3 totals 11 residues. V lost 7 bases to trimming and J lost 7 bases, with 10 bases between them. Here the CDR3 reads CASTNRGTQYF. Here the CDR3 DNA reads TGTGCCAGCACCAACCGAGGGACCCAGTACTTC.

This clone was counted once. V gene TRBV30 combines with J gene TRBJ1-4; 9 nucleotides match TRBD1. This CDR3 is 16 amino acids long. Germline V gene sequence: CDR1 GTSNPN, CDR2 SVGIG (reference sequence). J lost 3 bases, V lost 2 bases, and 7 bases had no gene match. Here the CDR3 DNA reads TGTGCCTGGAGTCTCCCGGGACAGGGACCTAATGAAAAACTGTTTTTT. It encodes CAWSLPGQGPNEKLFF. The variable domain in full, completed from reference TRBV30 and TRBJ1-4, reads SQTIHQWPATLVQPVGSPLSLECTVEGTSNPNLYWYRQAAGRGLQLLFYSVGIGQISSEVPQNLSASRPQDRQFILSSKKLLLSDSGFYLCAWSLPGQGPNEKLFFGSGTQLSVL.

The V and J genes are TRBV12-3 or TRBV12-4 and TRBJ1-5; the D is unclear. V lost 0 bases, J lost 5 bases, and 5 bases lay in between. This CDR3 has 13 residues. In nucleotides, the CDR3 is TGTGCCAGCAGTTTAGCGCAGGATCAGCCCCAGCATTTT. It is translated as CASSLAQDQPQHF.

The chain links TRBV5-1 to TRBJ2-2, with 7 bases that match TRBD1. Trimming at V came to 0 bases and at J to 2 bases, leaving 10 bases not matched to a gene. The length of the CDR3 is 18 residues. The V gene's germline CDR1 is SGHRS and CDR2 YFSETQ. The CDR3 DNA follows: TGCGCCAGCAGCTTGGAAGCCCAGGGGGTACACAACACCGGGGAGCTGTTTTTT. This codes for CASSLEAQGVHNTGELFF.

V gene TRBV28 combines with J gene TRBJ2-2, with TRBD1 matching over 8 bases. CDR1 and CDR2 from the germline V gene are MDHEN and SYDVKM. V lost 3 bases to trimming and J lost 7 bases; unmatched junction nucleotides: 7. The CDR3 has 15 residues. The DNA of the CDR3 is TGTGCCAGCAGTTTTGTGACAGGGGCTGGCGGGGAGCTGTTTTTT. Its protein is CASSFVTGAGGELFF.

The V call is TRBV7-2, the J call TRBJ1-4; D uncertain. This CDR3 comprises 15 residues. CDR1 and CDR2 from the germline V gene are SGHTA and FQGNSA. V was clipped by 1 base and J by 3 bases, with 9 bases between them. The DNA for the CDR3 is TGTGCCAGCAGCTTAGTTCATCGAGCTAATGAAAAACTGTTTTTT. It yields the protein CASSLVHRANEKLFF.

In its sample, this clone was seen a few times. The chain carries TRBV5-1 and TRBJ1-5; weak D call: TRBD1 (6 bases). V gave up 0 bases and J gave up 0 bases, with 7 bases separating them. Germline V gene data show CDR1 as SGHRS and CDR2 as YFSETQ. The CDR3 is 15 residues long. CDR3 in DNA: TGCGCCAGCAGCTTGGGGACAGATAGCAATCAGCCCCAGCATTTT. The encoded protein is CASSLGTDSNQPQHF.

The CDR3 nucleotides read TGTGCCAGCAGCTCTACAGGGGCCACTGAAGCTTTCTTT. Its translation is CASSSTGATEAFF. This rearrangement joins TRBV5-4 to TRBJ1-1, with 7 bases that match TRBD1. The CDR3 loop spans 13 amino acids. Germline CDR1 and CDR2: SGHNT and YYREEE (reference sequence). With 3 bases clipped from V and 4 bases from J, the junction kept 3 bases outside the gene matches.

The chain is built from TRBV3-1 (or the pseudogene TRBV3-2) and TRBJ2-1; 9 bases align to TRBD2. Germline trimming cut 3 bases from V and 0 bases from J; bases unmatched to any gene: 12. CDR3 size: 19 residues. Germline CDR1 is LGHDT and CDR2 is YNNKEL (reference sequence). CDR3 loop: CASSHSGTSRIHSYNEQFF. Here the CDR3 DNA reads TGTGCCAGCAGCCACTCCGGGACTAGCCGAATTCACTCCTACAATGAGCAGTTCTTC.

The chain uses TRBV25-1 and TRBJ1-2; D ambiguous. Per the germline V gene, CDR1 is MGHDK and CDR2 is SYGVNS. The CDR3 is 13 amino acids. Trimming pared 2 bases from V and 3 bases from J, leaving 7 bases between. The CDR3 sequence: CASSERGHYGYTF. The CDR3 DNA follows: TGTGCCAGCAGTGAAAGAGGCCACTATGGCTACACCTTC.

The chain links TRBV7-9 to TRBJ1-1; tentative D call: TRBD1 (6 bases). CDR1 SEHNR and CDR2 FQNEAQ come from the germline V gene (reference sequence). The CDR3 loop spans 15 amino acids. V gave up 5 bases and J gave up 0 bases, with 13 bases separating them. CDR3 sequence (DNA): TGTGCCAGCAGCCCTCAGGGGACCATGAACACTGAAGCTTTCTTT. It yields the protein CASSPQGTMNTEAFF.

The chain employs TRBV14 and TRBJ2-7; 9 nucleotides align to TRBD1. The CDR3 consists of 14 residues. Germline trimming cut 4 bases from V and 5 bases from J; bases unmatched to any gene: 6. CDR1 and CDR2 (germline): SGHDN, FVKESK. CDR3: CASSPGQGVNEQYF. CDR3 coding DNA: TGTGCCAGCAGCCCGGGACAGGGTGTAAACGAGCAGTACTTC.

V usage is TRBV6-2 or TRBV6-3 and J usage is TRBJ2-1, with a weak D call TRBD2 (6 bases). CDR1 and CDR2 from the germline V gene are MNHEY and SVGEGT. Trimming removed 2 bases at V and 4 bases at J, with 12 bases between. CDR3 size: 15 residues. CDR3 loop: CASSYVPGVYNEQFF. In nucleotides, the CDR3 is TGTGCCAGCAGTTACGTACCGGGAGTATACAATGAGCAGTTCTTC.

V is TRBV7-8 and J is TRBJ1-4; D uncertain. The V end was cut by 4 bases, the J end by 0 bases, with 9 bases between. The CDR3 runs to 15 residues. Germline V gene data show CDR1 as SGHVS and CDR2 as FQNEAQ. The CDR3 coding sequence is TGTGCCAGCAGCTCGGGGTTTGCAACTAATGAAAAACTGTTTTTT. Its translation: CASSSGFATNEKLFF.

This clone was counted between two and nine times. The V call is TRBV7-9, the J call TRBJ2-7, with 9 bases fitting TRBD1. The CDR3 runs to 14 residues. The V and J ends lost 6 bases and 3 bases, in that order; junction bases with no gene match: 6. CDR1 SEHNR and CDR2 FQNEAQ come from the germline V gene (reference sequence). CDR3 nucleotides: TGTGCCAGCAGGACCGGGACAGGGCACTACGAGCAGTACTTC. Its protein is CASRTGTGHYEQYF.

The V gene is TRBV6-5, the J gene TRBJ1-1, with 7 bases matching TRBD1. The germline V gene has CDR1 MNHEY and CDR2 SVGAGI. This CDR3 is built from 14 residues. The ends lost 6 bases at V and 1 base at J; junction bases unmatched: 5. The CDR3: CASRDRTRNTEAFF. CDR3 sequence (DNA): TGTGCCAGCAGGGACAGGACTCGGAACACTGAAGCTTTCTTT.

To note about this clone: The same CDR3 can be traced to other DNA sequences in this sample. The CDR3 DNA sequence: TGTGCCAGCAGCCCTGGCACAGATACGCAGTATTTT. Translating it yields CASSPGTDTQYF. The J gene is TRBJ2-3, the V gene TRBV7-3; no definite D call. CDR1 is SGHTA and CDR2 is FQGTGA in the germline V gene. V was trimmed by 5 bases and J by 1 base, leaving 4 bases between them. The CDR3 contains 12 residues.

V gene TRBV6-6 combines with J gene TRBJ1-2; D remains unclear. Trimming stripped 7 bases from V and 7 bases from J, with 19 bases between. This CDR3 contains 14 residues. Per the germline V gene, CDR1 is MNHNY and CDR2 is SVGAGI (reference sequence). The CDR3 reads CASTPELRGGGYTF. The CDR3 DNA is TGTGCCAGCACCCCCGAATTGCGGGGAGGTGGCTACACCTTC.

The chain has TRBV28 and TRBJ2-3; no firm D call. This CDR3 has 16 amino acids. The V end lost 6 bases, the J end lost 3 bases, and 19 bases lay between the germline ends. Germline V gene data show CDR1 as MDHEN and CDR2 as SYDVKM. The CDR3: CASRSLVFYTTDTQYF. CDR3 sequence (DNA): TGTGCCAGCAGATCTCTAGTCTTTTACACGACAGATACGCAGTATTTT. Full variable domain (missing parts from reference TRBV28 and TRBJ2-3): DVKVTQSSRYLVKRTGEKVFLECVQDMDHENMFWYRQDPGLGLRLIYFSYDVKMKEKGDIPEGYSVSREKKERFSLILESASTNQTSMYLCASRSLVFYTTDTQYFGPGTRLTVL.

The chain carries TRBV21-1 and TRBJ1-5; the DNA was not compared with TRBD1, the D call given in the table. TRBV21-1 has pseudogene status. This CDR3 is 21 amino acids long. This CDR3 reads CASSKESSGTGYQYSNQPQHF. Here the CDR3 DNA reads TGTGCCAGCAGCAAAGAGTCATCCGGGACAGGGTACCAATATAGCAATCAGCCCCAGCATTTT.

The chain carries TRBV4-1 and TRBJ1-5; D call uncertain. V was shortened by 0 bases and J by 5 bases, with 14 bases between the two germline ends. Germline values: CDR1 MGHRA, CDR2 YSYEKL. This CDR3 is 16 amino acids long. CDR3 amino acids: CASSQDLTRPDQPQHF. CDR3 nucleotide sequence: TGCGCCAGCAGCCAAGATCTAACCAGGCCCGATCAGCCCCAGCATTTT.

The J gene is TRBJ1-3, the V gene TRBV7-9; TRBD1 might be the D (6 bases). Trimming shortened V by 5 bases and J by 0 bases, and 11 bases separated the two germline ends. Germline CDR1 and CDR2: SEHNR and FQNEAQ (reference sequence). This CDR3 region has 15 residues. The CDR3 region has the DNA TGTGCCAGCAGCCATCCAGGGGTCTCTGGAAACACCATATATTTT. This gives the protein CASSHPGVSGNTIYF.

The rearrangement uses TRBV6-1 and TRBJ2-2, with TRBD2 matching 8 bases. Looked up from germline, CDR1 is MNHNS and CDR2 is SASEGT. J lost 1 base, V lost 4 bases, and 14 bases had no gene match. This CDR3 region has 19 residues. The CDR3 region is CASSASWGNLAGNTGELFF. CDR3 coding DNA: TGTGCCAGCAGTGCCAGTTGGGGGAATCTAGCGGGGAACACCGGGGAGCTGTTTTTT.

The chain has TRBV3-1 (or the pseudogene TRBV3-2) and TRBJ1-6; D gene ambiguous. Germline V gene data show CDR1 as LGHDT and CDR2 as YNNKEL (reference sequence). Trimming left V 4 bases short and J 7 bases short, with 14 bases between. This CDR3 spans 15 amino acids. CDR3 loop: CASSPYSAGNSPLHF. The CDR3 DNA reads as TGTGCCAGCAGCCCCTACTCGGCGGGAAATTCACCCCTCCACTTT.